This note documents a single T cell receptor (beta chain) sequence. No antigen is known for it. The treatment was: 19 received Ad26.COV2.S at low or high dose, single or two shots; about five received placebo; per-sample allocation not given. Repertoires come from day 63 after the first vaccine or placebo injection. The table came from immunoSEQ multiplex PCR; TCRdb's copy has only in-frame clones and leaves some out. The sample lists around 420,000 clones, around 89% seen once, with 3.6% in the top ten. These data belong to a study of Ad26.COV2.S vaccination and SARS-CoV-2 variants. Study-level background: Ad26.COV2.S shots went into the muscle once or twice, 56 days apart.

Study-level findings and limits: Participants given vaccine showed non-spike TCR breadth similar to that of placebo recipients.

This TCR derives from a person aged 18-60 years who received the Ad26.COV2.S COVID-19 vaccine or a placebo. Source: peripheral blood, taken in a trial of Ad26.COV2.S vaccine versus placebo.

CDR3 loop: CAFDNLYEQYF. The CDR3 coding sequence is TGTGCCTTCGACAACCTCTACGAGCAGTACTTC. J is TRBJ2-7 and V is TRBV30; unclear D gene. The CDR3 runs to 11 residues. The V gene lost 7 bases and the J gene lost 3 bases, with 10 bases spanning the gap. From germline, CDR1 is GTSNPN and CDR2 SVGIG (reference sequence).